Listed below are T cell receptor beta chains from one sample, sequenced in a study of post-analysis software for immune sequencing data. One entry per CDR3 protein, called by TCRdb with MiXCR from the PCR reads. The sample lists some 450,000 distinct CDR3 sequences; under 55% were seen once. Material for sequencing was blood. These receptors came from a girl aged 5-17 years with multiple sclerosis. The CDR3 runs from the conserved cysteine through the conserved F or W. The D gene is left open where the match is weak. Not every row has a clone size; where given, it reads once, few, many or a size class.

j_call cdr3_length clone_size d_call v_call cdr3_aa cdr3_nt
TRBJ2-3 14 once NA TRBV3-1 CASSQDAPADTQYF TGTGCCAGCAGCCAAGATGCCCCCGCAGATACGCAGTATTTT
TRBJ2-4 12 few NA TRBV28 CASSLGGGIQYF TGTGCCAGCAGTTTGGGGGGTGGCATTCAGTACTTC
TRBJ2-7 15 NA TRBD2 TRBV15 CATSSGTNGSGEQYF TGCGCCACCAGCAGCGGGACTAACGGGTCGGGTGAGCAGTACTTC
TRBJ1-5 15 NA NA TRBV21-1 CASSIRQGGDQSQHF TGTGCCAGCAGCATTAGACAGGGCGGGGATCAGTCCCAGCATTTT
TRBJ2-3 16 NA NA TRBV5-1 CASSLEARRNADTQYF TGCGCCAGCAGCTTGGAGGCTAGGAGGAATGCAGATACGCAGTATTTT
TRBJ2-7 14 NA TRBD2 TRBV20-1 CSARVTSGRYEQYF TGCAGTGCTAGAGTAACTAGCGGGAGGTACGAGCAGTACTTC
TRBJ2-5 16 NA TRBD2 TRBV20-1 CSASGRRRGSQETQYF TGCAGTGCTAGCGGGAGGAGGCGGGGGAGCCAAGAGACCCAGTACTTC
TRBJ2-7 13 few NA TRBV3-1 CASSQDDAYEQYF TGTGCCAGCAGCCAAGACGATGCCTACGAGCAGTACTTC
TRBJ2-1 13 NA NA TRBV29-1 CSVEELMANEQFF TGCAGCGTTGAAGAGCTTATGGCGAATGAGCAGTTCTTC
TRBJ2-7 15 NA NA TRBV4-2 CASSHLASENYEQYF TGTGCCAGCAGCCATTTGGCTAGCGAGAACTACGAGCAGTACTTC
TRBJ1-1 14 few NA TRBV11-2 CASSLGGWGTEAFF TGTGCCAGCAGCTTGGGAGGCTGGGGCACTGAAGCTTTCTTT
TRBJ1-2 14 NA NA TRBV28 CASSLSGTVYGYTF TGTGCCAGCAGTTTATCTGGGACGGTATATGGCTACACCTTC
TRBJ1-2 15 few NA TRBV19 CASSISRTDNYGYTF TGTGCCAGTAGTATTTCACGGACTGATAACTATGGCTACACCTTC
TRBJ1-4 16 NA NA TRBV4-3 CASSQDSSATNEKLFF TGCGCCAGCAGCCAAGATTCGTCAGCAACTAATGAAAAACTGTTTTTT
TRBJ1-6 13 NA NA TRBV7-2 CASCTVINSPLHF TGTGCCAGCTGTACGGTCATTAATTCACCCCTCCACTTT
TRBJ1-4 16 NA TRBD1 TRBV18 CASSPRGTGAGEKLFF TGTGCCAGCTCACCACGCGGGACAGGGGCGGGTGAAAAACTGTTTTTT
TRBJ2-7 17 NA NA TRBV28 CASTPEGGSINSYEQYF TGTGCCAGCACCCCGGAGGGGGGTAGCATCAACTCCTACGAGCAGTACTTC
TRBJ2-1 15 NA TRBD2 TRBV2 CASQRPAGEFNEQFF TGTGCCAGCCAACGACCAGCGGGAGAATTCAACGAGCAGTTCTTC
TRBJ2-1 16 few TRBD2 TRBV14 CASSLSLLAAYNEQFF TGTGCCAGCAGCCTCAGTCTACTAGCGGCCTACAATGAGCAGTTCTTC
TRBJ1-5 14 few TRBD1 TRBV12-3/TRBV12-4 CASSPTGGEQPQHF TGTGCCAGCAGTCCAACAGGGGGCGAGCAGCCCCAGCATTTT
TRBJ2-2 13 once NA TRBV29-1 CSVVEPNTGELFF TGCAGCGTTGTCGAACCGAACACCGGGGAGCTGTTTTTT
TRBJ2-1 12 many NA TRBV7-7 CASSLTRNEQFF TGTGCTAGCAGCCTCACTAGGAATGAGCAGTTCTTC
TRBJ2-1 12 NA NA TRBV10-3 CAIRSPDGEQFF TGTGCCATCAGAAGCCCCGACGGTGAGCAGTTCTTC
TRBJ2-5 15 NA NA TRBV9 CASSVDLGASETQYF TGTGCCAGCAGCGTAGACCTAGGGGCATCGGAGACCCAGTACTTC
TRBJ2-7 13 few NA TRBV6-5 CASSYRQAYEQYF TGTGCCAGCAGTTACAGGCAGGCCTACGAGCAGTACTTC
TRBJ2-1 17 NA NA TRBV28 CASSYPPRGSSYNEQFF TGTGCCAGCAGTTACCCGCCACGGGGGAGCTCCTACAATGAGCAGTTCTTC
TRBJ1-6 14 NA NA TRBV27 CASRRSRDLSPLHF TGTGCCAGCAGACGTAGCCGGGACCTTTCACCCCTCCACTTT
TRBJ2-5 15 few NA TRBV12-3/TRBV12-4 CASSSGASNQETQYF TGTGCCAGCAGTTCCGGGGCATCAAACCAAGAGACCCAGTACTTC
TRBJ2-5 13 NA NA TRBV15 CATSTSLQETQYF TGTGCCACGAGCACATCCCTACAAGAGACCCAGTACTTC
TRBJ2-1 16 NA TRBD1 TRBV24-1 CATSDGRDREDNEQFF TGTGCCACCAGTGATGGCCGGGACAGGGAAGACAATGAGCAGTTCTTC
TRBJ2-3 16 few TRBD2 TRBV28 CASSLWGGRKADTQYF TGTGCCAGCAGTTTATGGGGCGGGAGGAAGGCAGATACGCAGTATTTT
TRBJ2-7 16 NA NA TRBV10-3 CAVSESLGDVSYEQYF TGTGCCGTCAGTGAGTCCCTCGGGGACGTCTCCTACGAGCAGTACTTC
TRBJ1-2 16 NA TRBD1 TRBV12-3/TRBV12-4 CAGSFRDRGLDYGYTF TGTGCCGGCAGTTTCCGGGACAGGGGGCTGGACTATGGCTACACCTTC
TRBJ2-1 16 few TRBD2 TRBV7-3 CASSPLTWRESDEQFF TGTGCCAGCAGCCCCCTAACCTGGCGGGAGTCCGATGAGCAGTTCTTC
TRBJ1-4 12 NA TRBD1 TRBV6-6 CASSGTDEKLFF TGTGCCAGCAGTGGGACAGATGAAAAACTGTTTTTT
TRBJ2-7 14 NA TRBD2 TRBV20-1 CSARGTSDVYEQYF TGCAGTGCTAGAGGGACTAGCGATGTCTACGAGCAGTACTTC
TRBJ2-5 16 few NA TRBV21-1 CASSQAPTSGKETQYF TGTGCCAGCAGCCAAGCGCCTACTAGCGGCAAAGAGACCCAGTACTTC
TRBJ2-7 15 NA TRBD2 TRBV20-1 CSACDLAGDSYEQYF TGCAGTGCCTGCGATCTAGCGGGCGACTCCTACGAGCAGTACTTC
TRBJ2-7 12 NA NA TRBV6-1 CASAGRPYEQYF TGTGCCAGCGCCGGAAGACCCTACGAGCAGTACTTC
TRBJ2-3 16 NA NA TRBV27 CASSGPLALGWNEQYF TGTGCCAGCAGTGGGCCATTAGCCTTGGGATGGAATGAGCAGTATTTT
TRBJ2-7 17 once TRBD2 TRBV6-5 CASSLLLAGGTTGEQYF TGTGCCAGCAGTTTACTCCTCGCGGGAGGTACAACGGGCGAGCAGTACTTC
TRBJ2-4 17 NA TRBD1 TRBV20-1 CSVRGTEGGLAKNIQYF TGCAGTGTTAGAGGGACAGAAGGCGGTCTAGCCAAAAACATTCAGTACTTC
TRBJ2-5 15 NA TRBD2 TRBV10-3 CAISPREGGQETQYF TGTGCCATCAGTCCTCGTGAGGGAGGGCAAGAGACCCAGTACTTC
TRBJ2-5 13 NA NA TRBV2 CASSLRNQETQYF TGTGCCAGCAGTCTCAGGAACCAAGAGACCCAGTACTTC
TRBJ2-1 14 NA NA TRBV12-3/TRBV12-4 CASSPRSTNNEQFF TGTGCCAGCAGTCCGCGATCTACAAACAATGAGCAGTTCTTC
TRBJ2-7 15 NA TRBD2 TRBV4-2 CASSLREREGGEQYF TGTGCCAGCAGCCTCCGGGAGCGGGAGGGGGGGGAGCAGTACTTC